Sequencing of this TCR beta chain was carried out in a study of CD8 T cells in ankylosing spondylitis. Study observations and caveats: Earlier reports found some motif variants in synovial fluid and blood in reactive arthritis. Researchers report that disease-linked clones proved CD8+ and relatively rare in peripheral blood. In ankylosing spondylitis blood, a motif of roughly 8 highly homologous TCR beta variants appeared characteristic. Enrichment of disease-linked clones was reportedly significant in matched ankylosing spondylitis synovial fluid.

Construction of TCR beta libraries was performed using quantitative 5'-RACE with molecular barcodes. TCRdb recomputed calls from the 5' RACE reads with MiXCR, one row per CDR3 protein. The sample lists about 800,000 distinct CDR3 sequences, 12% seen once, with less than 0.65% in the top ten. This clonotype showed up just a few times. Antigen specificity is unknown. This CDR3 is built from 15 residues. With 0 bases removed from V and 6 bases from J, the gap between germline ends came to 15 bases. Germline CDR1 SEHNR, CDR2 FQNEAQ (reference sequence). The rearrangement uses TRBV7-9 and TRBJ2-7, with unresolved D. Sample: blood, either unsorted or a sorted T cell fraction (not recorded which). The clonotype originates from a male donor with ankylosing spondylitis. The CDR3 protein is CASSLAVGFRGEQYF. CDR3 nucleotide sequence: TGTGCCAGCAGCTTAGCGGTGGGTTTCCGCGGCGAGCAGTACTTC.